What follows are 8 T cell receptor beta chains derived from one specimen sequenced in a study of regulatory T cells in long-lasting Graves disease. Documented time point: newly diagnosed GD, antithyroid drugs for less than 3 months. The TCR library was made from RNA extracted from PBMCs. Library construction for TCR beta used iRepertoire HTBI primers and Arm-PCR of CDR3 regions. TCRdb reprocessed the multiplex PCR reads via MiXCR and lists one record per CDR3 protein. The data show hundreds of thousands of distinct CDR3 sequences, with 16% seen just once and less than 35% held by the top ten. This sample was also put to use in a study of T cells in Graves' hyperthyroidism and ophthalmopathy.

Source: peripheral blood mononuclear cells (PBMCs), taken at new diagnosis, from a patient treated with antithyroid drugs. These TCRs come from a middle-aged man with Graves disease.

About this clonotype itself: At one end, the junction sequence differs from germline, possibly due to a read error. This chain joins TRBV7-3 and TRBJ2-1, with TRBD1 matching 7 bases. The CDR3 has 14 amino acids. CDR1 is SGHTA, CDR2 FQGTGA, per germline. The CDR3 loop is CASSFHQGVNEQSF. The CDR3 DNA reads TGTGCCAGCAGCTTTCACCAGGGGGTGAATGAGCAGTCCTTC. Full variable domain (missing parts from reference TRBV7-3 and TRBJ2-1): GAGVSQTPSNKVTEKGKYVELRCDPISGHTALYWYRQSLGQGPEFLIYFQGTGAADDSGLPNDRFFAVRPEGSVSTLKIQRTERGDSAVYLCASSFHQGVNEQSFGPGTRLTVL.

This clonotype was counted only a few times. The chain is built from TRBV5-6 and TRBJ2-3; a possible D gene is TRBD1 (5 bases). V was shortened by 1 base and J by 0 bases, with 18 bases between the two germline ends. The CDR3 totals 18 residues. Germline V gene sequence: CDR1 SGHDT, CDR2 YYEEEE. The CDR3 sequence is CASSLSLVGRASTDTQYF. CDR3 sequence (DNA): TGTGCCAGCAGCTTGTCCCTCGTCGGCAGGGCTAGCACAGATACGCAGTATTTT.

This clonotype has a single count. This clone may be a read error of a much larger clone one base away. V and J are TRBV30 and TRBJ2-1, with D possibly matching TRBD1 (6 bases). Judging by the DNA end, TRBJ2-5 fits better; the J call may be wrong. From germline, CDR1 is GTSNPN and CDR2 SVGIG (reference sequence). The CDR3 covers 13 residues. CDR3 sequence: CAWEGQFGETQYF. The DNA for the CDR3 is TGTGCCTGGGAGGGACAATTCGGGGAGACCCAGTACTTC.

This clonotype was counted many times. This chain joins TRBV27 and TRBJ2-1; D is unresolved. CDR1 MNHEY and CDR2 SMNVEV come from the germline V gene (reference sequence). The V gene lost 3 bases and the J gene lost 10 bases, with 10 bases spanning the gap. This CDR3 has 12 amino acids. DNA of the CDR3: TGTGCCAGCAGTTTCCGAGATGGGGAGCAGTTCTTC. It specifies CASSFRDGEQFF.

This clonotype was recorded at least ten times. The rearrangement joins TRBV6-2 or TRBV6-3 to TRBJ2-2, with D uncertain. In germline, CDR1 is MNHEY, CDR2 SVGEGT. Trimming took off 2 bases at V and 3 bases at J, with 7 bases between the two ends. The CDR3 extends over 14 amino acids. CDR3 region: CASSYGLHTGELFF. The DNA of the CDR3 is TGTGCCAGCAGTTACGGGCTACACACCGGGGAGCTGTTTTTT.

This clonotype showed up many times. The chain uses TRBV20-1 and TRBJ2-1; TRBD2 might be the D (7 bases). With 3 bases removed from V and 7 bases from J, the gap between germline ends came to 13 bases. CDR1 is DFQATT and CDR2 is SNEGSKA in the germline V gene (reference sequence). The CDR3 is made up of 13 amino acids. CDR3 bases: TGCAGTGCTAGTCGGGGGGCTGGTAATGAGCAGTTCTTC. It yields the protein CSASRGAGNEQFF.

This clonotype was seen a few times. The chain is built from TRBV20-1 and TRBJ2-3; possible D gene TRBD2, 6 bases. The ends were cut back, 0 bases at V and 2 bases at J, with 9 bases in the middle. This CDR3 is 14 amino acids long. Germline V gives CDR1 DFQATT, CDR2 SNEGSKA (reference sequence). CDR3 loop: CSARDGGFTDTQYF. The CDR3 bases are TGCAGTGCTAGAGATGGGGGGTTCACAGATACGCAGTATTTT.

The gene calls are TRBV11-2 and TRBJ1-5; D is possibly TRBD1 (5 bases). The V end lost 5 bases, the J end lost 2 bases, and 16 bases lay between the germline ends. CDR1 is SGHAT and CDR2 is FQNNGV in the germline V gene. This CDR3 contains 16 residues. CDR3 DNA sequence: TGTGCCAGCAGCAACTCGCCGACAGCGGGCAATCAGCCCCAGCATTTT. Translated: CASSNSPTAGNQPQHF.